There are a few counts of the clone carrying this TCR beta chain. Using its own MiXCR run on the 5' RACE reads, TCRdb lists one record per CDR3 protein. The table shows 1.5 million to 2 million distinct CDR3 sequences, with about 32% occurring only once. This specimen comes from a study of identical twins. Specimen: cord blood. The source of this sequence is a newborn girl in good health.

The CDR3 DNA is TGCAGCGTTGAGCAAACAGGCCCTTATGGCTACACCTTC. It is translated as CSVEQTGPYGYTF. The rearrangement links TRBV29-1 to TRBJ1-2, with D possibly being TRBD1 (5 bases). The germline gives CDR1 SQVTM, CDR2 ANQGSEA. With 3 bases removed from V and 5 bases from J, the gap between germline ends came to 13 bases. The CDR3 has 13 residues. Based on the CDR3 plus reference TRBV29-1 and TRBJ1-2, the full variable domain is SAVISQKPSRDICQRGTSLTIQCQVDSQVTMMFWYRQQPGQSLTLIATANQGSEATYESGFVIDKFPISRPNLTFSTLTVSNMSPEDSSIYLCSVEQTGPYGYTFGSGTRLTVV.